Sequencing of this TCR beta chain was carried out in a study of regulatory T cells in long-lasting Graves disease. Time point reported: newly diagnosed GD, antithyroid drugs for less than 3 months. Generation of the TCR library employed RNA extracted from PBMCs. Construction of TCR beta libraries relied on iRepertoire HTBI primers and on Arm-PCR targeting CDR3 regions. TCRdb reanalysed the multiplex PCR reads using MiXCR and keeps one entry per CDR3 protein. This table holds 420,000 or so distinct CDR3 sequences, 15% to 20% found once. In this sample, this clonotype turned up a few times. The CDR3 is 15 amino acids. V shed 0 bases and J shed 1 base, with 9 bases lying between them. Germline-derived CDR1 and CDR2 are ENHRY and SYGVKD. The same sample was also studied in work on T cells in Graves' hyperthyroidism and ophthalmopathy. As that report states: A set of HTBI primers served as the primers for a first-round RT-PCR of the TCR CDR3. Appearing also in blood were most of the thyroid clonotypes expanded above 0.001.

V usage is TRBV10-3 and J usage is TRBJ2-5; D could derive from TRBD1 or TRBD2 (5 bases each). The receptor was isolated from a woman between 18 and 29 years old with Graves disease. This specimen consisted of peripheral blood mononuclear cells (PBMCs), obtained at new diagnosis, from a patient treated with antithyroid drugs. The CDR3 DNA reads TGTGCCATCAGTGAGTCCCTGGGGGTCCAAGAGACCCAGTACTTC. It yields the protein CAISESLGVQETQYF.